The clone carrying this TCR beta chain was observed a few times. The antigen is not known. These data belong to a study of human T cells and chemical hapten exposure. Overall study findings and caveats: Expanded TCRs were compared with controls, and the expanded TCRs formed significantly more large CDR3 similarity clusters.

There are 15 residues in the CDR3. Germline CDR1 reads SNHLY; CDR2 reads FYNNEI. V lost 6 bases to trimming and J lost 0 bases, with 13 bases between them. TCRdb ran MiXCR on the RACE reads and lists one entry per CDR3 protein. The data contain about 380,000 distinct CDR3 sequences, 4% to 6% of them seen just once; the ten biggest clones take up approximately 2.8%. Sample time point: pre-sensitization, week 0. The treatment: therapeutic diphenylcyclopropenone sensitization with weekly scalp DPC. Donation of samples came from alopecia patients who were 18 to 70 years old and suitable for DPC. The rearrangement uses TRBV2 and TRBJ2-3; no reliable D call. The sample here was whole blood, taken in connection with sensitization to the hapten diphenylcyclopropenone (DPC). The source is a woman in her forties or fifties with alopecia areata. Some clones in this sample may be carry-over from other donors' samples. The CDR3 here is CASSNYHSSTDTQYF. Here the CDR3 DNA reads TGTGCCAGCAGCAACTACCACTCTAGCACAGATACGCAGTATTTT.